This paragraph reports one T cell receptor (beta chain). A single base separates this from a much larger clone, so it may be a read error. This entry comes from a study of blood T cells in healthy people across ages. This CDR3 has 14 residues. Germline loops: CDR1 SQVTM, CDR2 ANQGSEA. Primers used in a second PCR of about 6 to 12 cycles were a sample-barcoded 5' primer and a J-beta primer mix. Each CDR3 protein is one row after TCRdb ran MiXCR on the 5' RACE reads. The sample has 750,000 to 950,000 distinct CDR3 sequences; under 35% are singletons. A further study also used this sample, focusing on T cells of mothers and their children.

The sample consisted of blood. The chain is built from TRBV29-1 and TRBJ1-2; no clear D. This receptor was taken from a woman in her 40s in good health. The CDR3, as DNA: TGCAGCGTTGAAGGGAGTGACGGGAGCTATGGCTGCACCTTC. It encodes CSVEGSDGSYGCTF.